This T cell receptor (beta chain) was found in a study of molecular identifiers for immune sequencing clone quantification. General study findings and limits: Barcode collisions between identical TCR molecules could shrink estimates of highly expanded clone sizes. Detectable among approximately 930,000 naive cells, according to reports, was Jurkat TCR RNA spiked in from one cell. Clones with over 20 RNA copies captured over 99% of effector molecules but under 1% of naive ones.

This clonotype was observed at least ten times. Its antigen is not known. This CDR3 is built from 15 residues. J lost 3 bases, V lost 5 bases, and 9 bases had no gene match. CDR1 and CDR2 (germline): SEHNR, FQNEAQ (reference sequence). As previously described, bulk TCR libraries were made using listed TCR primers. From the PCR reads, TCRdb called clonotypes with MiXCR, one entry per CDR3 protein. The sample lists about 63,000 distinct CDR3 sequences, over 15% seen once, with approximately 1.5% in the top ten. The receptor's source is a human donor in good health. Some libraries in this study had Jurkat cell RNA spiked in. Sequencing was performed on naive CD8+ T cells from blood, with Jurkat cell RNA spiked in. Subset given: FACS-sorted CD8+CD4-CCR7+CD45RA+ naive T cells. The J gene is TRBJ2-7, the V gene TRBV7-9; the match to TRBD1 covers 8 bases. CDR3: CASSSSGTGYYEQYF. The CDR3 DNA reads TGTGCCAGCAGCAGCTCCGGGACAGGATACTACGAGCAGTACTTC.